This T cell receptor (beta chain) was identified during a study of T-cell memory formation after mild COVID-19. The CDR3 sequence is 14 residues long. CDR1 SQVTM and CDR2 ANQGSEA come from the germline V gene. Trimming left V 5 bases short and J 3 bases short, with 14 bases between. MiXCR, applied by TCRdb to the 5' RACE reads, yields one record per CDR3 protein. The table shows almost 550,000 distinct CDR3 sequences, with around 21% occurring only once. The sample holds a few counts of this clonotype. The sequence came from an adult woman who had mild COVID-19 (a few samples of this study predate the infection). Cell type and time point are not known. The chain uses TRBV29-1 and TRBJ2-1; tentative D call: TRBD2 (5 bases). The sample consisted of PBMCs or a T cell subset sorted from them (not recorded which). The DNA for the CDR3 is TGCAGCGTTAGCTTTGGCGGGTACTACAATGAGCAGTTCTTC. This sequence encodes CSVSFGGYYNEQFF.